A single sample gave rise to the 28 T cell receptor beta chains below, sequenced in a study of T-cell memory formation after mild COVID-19. MiXCR was run by TCRdb on the 5' RACE reads, yielding one entry per CDR3 protein. The sample includes roughly 400,000 distinct CDR3 sequences, approximately 24% of them seen just once. The specimen was PBMCs or a T cell subset sorted from them (not recorded which). All receptors derive from an adult woman who had mild COVID-19 (a few samples of this study predate the infection). Cell type and time point are not known.

This clonotype came up a few times. This chain joins TRBV5-6 and TRBJ2-7, with 7 bases lining up with TRBD1. Looked up from germline, CDR1 is SGHDT and CDR2 is YYEEEE. V lost 0 bases, J lost 1 base, and 4 bases stayed unmatched. The CDR3 has 15 residues. As DNA, the CDR3 is TGTGCCAGCAGCTTGGTTGGGACAGAGTCCTACGAGCAGTACTTC. Amino acids: CASSLVGTESYEQYF.

V is TRBV27 and J is TRBJ2-7; TRBD2 is a possible D gene (6 bases). This CDR3 is 15 amino acids long. Per germline, CDR1 MNHEY and CDR2 SMNVEV (reference sequence). Trimming pared 5 bases from V and 5 bases from J, leaving 19 bases between. The CDR3 DNA reads TGTGCCAGCAGTGGGATTGGACGGGAGAGCAACGAGCAGTACTTC. Translation gives CASSGIGRESNEQYF.

The chain employs TRBV11-2 and TRBJ2-1, with unresolved D. V was clipped by 4 bases and J by 2 bases, with 9 bases between them. Germline V CDR1 and CDR2: SGHAT, FQNNGV. The CDR3 runs 14 residues. CDR3 bases: TGTGCCAGCAGCTCCTACGAGGCCTACAATGAGCAGTTCTTC. Translating gives CASSSYEAYNEQFF.

This clonotype has only a few counts. The chain carries TRBV6-4 and TRBJ2-2; TRBD1 matches 8 bases. The V segment lost 8 bases and the J segment 7 bases; nucleotides outside the gene matches: 15. This CDR3 region has 16 residues. Germline V CDR1 and CDR2: MRHNA, SNTAGT. The CDR3 protein is CASRSPGQVSGGELFF. The CDR3 bases are TGTGCCAGCCGCAGCCCGGGACAGGTATCTGGCGGGGAGCTGTTTTTT.

The V call is TRBV6-5, the J call TRBJ2-3; TRBD2 matches 11 bases. The CDR3 runs to 17 residues. Germline V gene lookup returns CDR1 MNHEY and CDR2 SVGAGI. Germline trimming cut 2 bases from V and 5 bases from J; bases unmatched to any gene: 9. This chain's CDR3 is CASSYVLSGGAKDTQYF. DNA for the CDR3: TGTGCCAGCAGTTACGTTCTTAGCGGGGGGGCCAAAGATACGCAGTATTTT.

The chain uses TRBV5-6 and TRBJ1-2; a possible D gene is TRBD1 (5 bases). Between the trimmed V and J ends, which lost 2 bases and 7 bases, there was a span of 9 bases. There are 12 residues in the CDR3. Germline CDR1 and CDR2: SGHDT and YYEEEE. This chain's CDR3 is CASSFGGSGYTF. The CDR3 DNA sequence: TGTGCCAGCAGCTTCGGGGGTTCTGGCTACACCTTC.

The genes are TRBV24-1 and TRBJ2-3; 8 bases agree with TRBD1. V was pared by 4 bases and J by 7 bases, with 6 bases of the junction left unmatched. Germline V CDR1 and CDR2: KGHDR, SFDVKD. This CDR3 region has 14 residues. The CDR3 loop reads CATSDQTGEHTQYF. In nucleotides, the CDR3 is TGTGCCACCAGTGACCAGACAGGGGAACATACGCAGTATTTT.

This chain uses TRBV28 with TRBJ2-1; no firm D call. Trimming left V 0 bases short and J 9 bases short, with 6 bases between. The V gene's germline CDR1 is MDHEN and CDR2 SYDVKM. This CDR3 comprises 12 residues. CDR3 amino acids: CASSLWTSEQFF. CDR3 sequence (DNA): TGTGCCAGCAGTTTATGGACCTCTGAGCAGTTCTTC.

The sample holds a few counts of this clonotype. The rearrangement joins TRBV4-1 to TRBJ2-7; no clear D. In germline, CDR1 is MGHRA, CDR2 YSYEKL. Trimming shortened V by 4 bases and J by 6 bases, and 16 bases separated the two germline ends. The CDR3 loop spans 14 amino acids. The CDR3, as DNA: TGCGCCAGCAGCCCGACTCGAATAGATAGCGAGCAGTACTTC. Translating it yields CASSPTRIDSEQYF.

Only a few counts were recorded for this clonotype. The V call is TRBV5-1, the J call TRBJ2-1, with 14 bases that match TRBD2. The germline V gene encodes CDR1 SGHRS and CDR2 YFSETQ. The CDR3 spans 15 residues. The V and J ends lost 4 bases and 7 bases, in that order; junction bases with no gene match: 4. CDR3 DNA sequence: TGCGCCAGCAGCAAGACTAGCGGGGGGGCTAATGAGCAGTTCTTC. Translation: CASSKTSGGANEQFF.

This clonotype was observed a handful of times. J is TRBJ1-2 and V is TRBV24-1; 9 bases align to TRBD1. V lost 3 bases, J lost 6 bases, and 7 bases stayed unmatched. There are 15 residues in the CDR3. The germline CDR1 and CDR2 sequences are KGHDR and SFDVKD. CDR3 residues: CATSDHSTGGNGYTF. In nucleotides, the CDR3 is TGTGCCACCAGTGATCATTCGACAGGGGGAAATGGCTACACCTTC.

This clonotype was counted a few times. This sequence joins TRBV20-1 and TRBJ2-3; 10 nucleotides align to TRBD2. CDR1 is DFQATT, CDR2 SNEGSKA, per germline (reference sequence). With V trimmed by 7 bases and J by 8 bases, 15 bases remained unmatched. The CDR3 runs 15 residues. CDR3 DNA: TGCAGTGAAAGAATCCTAGCGGGGGATAAAACTACGCAGTATTTT. It translates to CSERILAGDKTTQYF.

V gene TRBV7-4 combines with J gene TRBJ2-4, with TRBD2 as a possible D gene (5 bases). The V and J ends lost 1 base and 6 bases respectively, with 10 bases between them. The CDR3 runs 14 residues. The germline gives CDR1 SGHVT, CDR2 SQSDAQ. In DNA, the CDR3 is TGTGCCAGCAGCTTAGATTCGGAGGTAAACATTCAGTACTTC. Residues: CASSLDSEVNIQYF.

The chain has TRBV30 and TRBJ2-7; 7 bases align to TRBD1. The CDR3 extends over 12 amino acids. CDR1 GTSNPN and CDR2 SVGIG come from the germline V gene (reference sequence). The trim removed 5 bases at V and 2 bases at J, leaving 3 bases unmatched. The CDR3, as DNA: TGTGCCTGGGATAGGGGGCCCTACGAGCAGTACTTC. This gives the protein CAWDRGPYEQYF.

V usage is TRBV3-1 and J usage is TRBJ2-7; D possibly uses TRBD1 or TRBD2 (5 bases each). Looked up from germline, CDR1 is LGHDT and CDR2 is YNNKEL (reference sequence). This CDR3 has 15 residues. V shed 4 bases and J shed 0 bases, with 13 bases lying between them. The CDR3 nucleotides read TGTGCCAGCAGCCGCACCGGGACGCCCTCCTACGAGCAGTACTTC. This gives the protein CASSRTGTPSYEQYF.

The gene calls are TRBV29-1 and TRBJ2-3; 7 bases agree with TRBD2. The germline V gene has CDR1 SQVTM and CDR2 ANQGSEA. The CDR3 has 13 amino acids. J gave up 6 bases and V 4 bases, and 7 bases lay outside the gene matches. The CDR3 DNA sequence: TGCAGCGTTGCTGGGAGCGGGGTCGATACGCAGTATTTT. Protein product: CSVAGSGVDTQYF.

The CDR3 bases are TGTGCCAGCAGTCCTCCACAGGACTACGAGCAGTACTTC. Protein: CASSPPQDYEQYF. The chain couples TRBV6-6 to TRBJ2-7; tentative D call: TRBD1 (5 bases). From germline, CDR1 is MNHNY and CDR2 SVGAGI (reference sequence). V was shortened by 5 bases and J by 3 bases, with 11 bases between the two germline ends. The CDR3 totals 13 residues.

The gene calls are TRBV10-2 and TRBJ2-1; TRBD2 aligns across 7 bases. The V gene end was trimmed by 0 bases and the J gene end by 8 bases; junction bases not matched to a gene: 7. From germline, CDR1 is WSHSY and CDR2 SAAADI. There are 15 residues in the CDR3. In DNA form, the CDR3 reads TGCGCCAGCAGTGAGTCGCGCGGGGGTAGGGATGAGCAGTTCTTC. Translation: CASSESRGGRDEQFF.

V and J are TRBV29-1 and TRBJ1-5, with 9 positions matching TRBD1. The length of the CDR3 is 13 residues. Trimming cost V 4 bases and J 4 bases; bases outside gene matches: 2. The V gene's germline CDR1 is SQVTM and CDR2 ANQGSEA. CDR3 in amino acids: CSVGQGVNQPQHF. CDR3 sequence (DNA): TGCAGCGTTGGACAGGGGGTAAATCAGCCCCAGCATTTT.

This chain connects TRBV7-9 to TRBJ2-7; 7 positions match TRBD2. V lost 5 bases, J lost 3 bases, and 10 bases stayed unmatched. CDR1 is SEHNR and CDR2 is FQNEAQ in the germline V gene (reference sequence). The CDR3 is 15 residues long. CDR3 DNA sequence: TGTGCCAGCAGCCCAGGACGAGCGGGGAGCTACGAGCAGTACTTC. This translates into CASSPGRAGSYEQYF.

The chain links TRBV27 to TRBJ2-7, with D possibly TRBD1 on 6 matching bases. Trimming stripped 6 bases from V and 6 bases from J, with 15 bases between. CDR3 length: 13 residues. Germline V gene data show CDR1 as MNHEY and CDR2 as SMNVEV (reference sequence). The DNA for the CDR3 is TGTGCCAGCAGACGGGACACCCTCGGCGAGCAGTACTTC. Translation gives CASRRDTLGEQYF.

This clonotype occurred many times. V usage is TRBV5-1 and J usage is TRBJ2-1, with 14 bases identical to TRBD2. The CDR3 runs to 15 residues. The germline V gene has CDR1 SGHRS and CDR2 YFSETQ. Losses at the gene ends were 4 bases for V and 9 bases for J; bases not matched to a gene: 6. The CDR3 sequence is CASSAGLAGGLEQFF. CDR3 bases: TGCGCCAGCAGCGCCGGACTAGCGGGGGGACTTGAGCAGTTCTTC.

In nucleotides, the CDR3 is TGTGCCACCAGACAATCGGGCAGGGGAGGGGATGAGCAGTTCTTC. Translated, it gives CATRQSGRGGDEQFF. The chain joins TRBV24-1 to TRBJ2-1; TRBD2 might be the D (7 bases). The CDR3 length is 15 residues. V lost 7 bases to trimming and J lost 8 bases, with 20 bases between them. Germline CDR1 KGHDR, CDR2 SFDVKD.

This clonotype came up a few times. The chain employs TRBV30 and TRBJ1-1; D perhaps matches TRBD1 (5 bases). V was cut by 3 bases and J by 5 bases, with 13 bases left in between. The CDR3 extends over 13 amino acids. Germline CDR1 is GTSNPN and CDR2 is SVGIG (reference sequence). Here the CDR3 DNA reads TGTGCCTGGAGCCGGGACTCCGCTACTGAAGCTTTCTTT. Translating it yields CAWSRDSATEAFF.

In this sample, this clonotype turned up a few times. The chain uses TRBV6-2 or TRBV6-3 and TRBJ1-1; D unclear. The CDR3 consists of 13 residues. Trimming pared 5 bases from V and 1 base from J, leaving 8 bases between. Per the germline V gene, CDR1 is MNHEY and CDR2 is SVGEGT. CDR3 sequence reads: CASSPSENTEAFF. The CDR3 DNA is TGTGCCAGCAGTCCTTCGGAGAACACTGAAGCTTTCTTT.

This clonotype was picked up a small number of times. The chain combines TRBV24-1 with TRBJ2-5; a weak D match, TRBD1 (8 bases). Germline V gene data show CDR1 as KGHDR and CDR2 as SFDVKD. Trimming left V 1 base short and J 4 bases short, with 12 bases between. The CDR3 runs to 15 residues. The CDR3 spells CATSDFNRGGETQYF. The CDR3, as DNA: TGTGCCACCAGTGATTTCAACAGGGGGGGAGAGACCCAGTACTTC.

This clonotype was counted ten times or more. The V gene is TRBV4-3, the J gene TRBJ2-1; TRBD2 is a possible D gene (5 bases). From germline, CDR1 is LGHNA and CDR2 YSLEER. V was shortened by 1 base and J by 12 bases, with 13 bases between the two germline ends. This CDR3 spans 13 amino acids. The DNA for the CDR3 is TGCGCCAGCAGCCAAGGGACTTTACTTACGCAGTTCTTC. Its protein product is CASSQGTLLTQFF.

Only a few counts were recorded for this clonotype. The J gene is TRBJ1-1, the V gene TRBV5-1; D call uncertain. The V and J ends lost 4 bases and 1 base respectively, with 14 bases between them. Germline V gene data show CDR1 as SGHRS and CDR2 as YFSETQ. This CDR3 is built from 15 residues. CDR3 protein: CASSEFDPTNTEAFF. The CDR3 DNA is TGCGCCAGCAGCGAATTCGACCCTACGAACACTGAAGCTTTCTTT. The full variable domain, in which reference TRBV5-1 and TRBJ1-1 provide the parts outside the CDR3, is KAGVTQTPRYLIKTRGQQVTLSCSPISGHRSVSWYQQTPGQGLQFLFEYFSETQRNKGNFPGRFSGRQFSNSRSEMNVSTLELGDSALYLCASSEFDPTNTEAFFGQGTRLTVV.